This TCR beta chain was sequenced during a study of T cell changes during pregnancy in multiple sclerosis. Germline V gives CDR1 SGHVS, CDR2 FQNEAQ. Trimming cost V 4 bases and J 5 bases; bases outside gene matches: 7. CDR3 length: 14 amino acids. Produced via immunoSEQ multiplex PCR; TCRdb's table is partial and in-frame only. The data hold 40,000 or so clones, with 85% to 95% observed a single time. The material sequenced was CD4+ T cells from peripheral blood mononuclear cells, taken in the third trimester of pregnancy. The gene calls are TRBV7-8 and TRBJ2-7, with 8 nucleotides matching TRBD1. This receptor was obtained from a female donor with multiple sclerosis, enrolled in a pregnancy study. The CDR3 spells CASSSYYRGNEQYF. CDR3 nucleotides: TGTGCCAGCAGCTCGTATTACAGGGGGAACGAGCAGTACTTC. Complete variable domain (other parts from reference TRBV7-8 and TRBJ2-7): GAGVSQSPRYKVAKRGQDVALRCDPISGHVSLFWYQQALGQGPEFLTYFQNEAQLDKSGLPSDRFFAERPEGSVSTLKIQRTQQEDSAVYLCASSSYYRGNEQYFGPGTRLTVT.